Given below is one T cell receptor (beta chain) in context. The antigen remains undetermined. V gave up 0 bases and J gave up 13 bases, with 19 bases separating them. Germline V gene data show CDR1 as GTSNPN and CDR2 as SVGIG (reference sequence). This CDR3 has 14 residues. The data were taken from a study of cytomegalovirus exposure and HLA in healthy donors. Study in general: An analysis done earlier identified more than 100 million unique TCR beta sequences from approximately 180 million T cells. Study findings and constraints: Later analysis identified several of the most significant clusters that appeared linked to common viral pathogens. A later analysis revealed that TCR association rates differed between HLA loci, peaking at DRB1 and bottoming out at HLA-C. Rarity characterized most TCR sequences, yet some public TCRs appeared in many donors.

Use of 60 Vbeta and 13 Jbeta primers characterized the PCR. Sequencing used immunoSEQ multiplex PCR; TCRdb keeps in-frame clones, though not all of them. This sample's table has 85,000 to 90,000 clones. The sequence derives from a man aged 45-60 years in good health and CMV-seropositive. The sequencing input was PBMCs. V gene TRBV30 combines with J gene TRBJ2-1; D is uncertain. CDR3 nucleotides: TGTGCCTGGAGTGTACTCGGAGTTGATTCGGAACAGTTCTTC. Translated, it gives CAWSVLGVDSEQFF.